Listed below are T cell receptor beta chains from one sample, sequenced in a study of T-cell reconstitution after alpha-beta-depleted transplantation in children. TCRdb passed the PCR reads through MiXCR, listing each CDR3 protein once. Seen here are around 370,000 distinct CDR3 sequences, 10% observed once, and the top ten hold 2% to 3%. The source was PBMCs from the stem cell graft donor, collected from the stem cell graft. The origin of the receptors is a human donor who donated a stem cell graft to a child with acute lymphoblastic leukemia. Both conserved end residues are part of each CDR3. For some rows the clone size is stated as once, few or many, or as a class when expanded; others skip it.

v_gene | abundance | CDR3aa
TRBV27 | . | CASSSYLGIFTEAFF
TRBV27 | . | CASSLVDRPSSYEQYF
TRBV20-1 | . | CSAPTGTIGGYYGYTF
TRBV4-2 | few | CASSQDGTSGYYEQYF
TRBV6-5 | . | CASSYDSLAADTQYF
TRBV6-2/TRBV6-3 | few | CASSYTAGGPNTEAFF
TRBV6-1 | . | CASSTYRTSTDTQYF
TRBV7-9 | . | CALSGEGVEQYF
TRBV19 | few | CASSIGSGTEAFF
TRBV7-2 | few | CASSPGASGSWSHEQYF
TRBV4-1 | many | CASSQDRLANTEAFF
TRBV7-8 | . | CASSLVGSPRTGELFF
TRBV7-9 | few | CASSTLRSTDTQYF
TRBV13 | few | CASRPAPPNEQFF
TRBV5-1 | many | CASRKEGATDTQYF
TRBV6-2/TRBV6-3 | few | CASSYSRITGSYEQYF
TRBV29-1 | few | CSVGGAGNTIYF
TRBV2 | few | CASSVNRGLIETQYF
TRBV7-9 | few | CASSNSVLGYGYTF
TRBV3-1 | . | CASSLSSRASGPTSGANGLTF
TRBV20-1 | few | CSAQGREGGGTDTQYF
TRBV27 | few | CASTQMGGNTEAFF
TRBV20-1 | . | CSASGPINEQYF
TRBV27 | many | CASSLSGQGVPYEQYF
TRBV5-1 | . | CASSSRDREGETQYF
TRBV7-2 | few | CASSLSSAINEQFF
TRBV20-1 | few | CSPLAGAYNEQFF
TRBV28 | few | CAIHLSDIRTKNIQYF
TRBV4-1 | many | CASSQGLAASYEQYF
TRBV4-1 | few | CASSQAGSGRAWETQYF
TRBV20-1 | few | CSARGDASGNTIYF
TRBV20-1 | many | CSASTSGTYNEQFF
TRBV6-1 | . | CASSEHLGQGRGYTF
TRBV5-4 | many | CASSSTGTGAVIALGNTIYF
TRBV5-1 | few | CASSESYGETQYF
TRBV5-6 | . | CASSTASVPETKTQYF
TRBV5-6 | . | CASSSLQGRGYYEQYF
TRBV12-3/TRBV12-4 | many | CASSFKEKGPQHF
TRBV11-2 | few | CASSRTYEAFF
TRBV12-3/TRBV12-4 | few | CASRPITGGTEAFF
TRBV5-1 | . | CASSLEAGGIEQFF
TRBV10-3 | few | CAIGSGSSYNEQFF
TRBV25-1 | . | CASSVAGTGNSPLHF
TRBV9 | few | CASSVEGDREVYEQYF
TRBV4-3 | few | CASSPGLAGGDLTDTQYF
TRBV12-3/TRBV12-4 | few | CASSLGLVGLPNEQYF
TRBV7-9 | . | CASSTARGDTDTQYF
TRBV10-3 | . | CAITQGQGTSTTYGYTF
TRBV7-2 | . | CASSRPGSERLFF
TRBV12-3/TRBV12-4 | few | CASSKTGNSGNTIYF
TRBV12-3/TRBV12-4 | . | CASSVPGSNYGYTF
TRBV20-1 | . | CSAREVGGPNREQYF
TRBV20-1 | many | CSARPGTPGETQYF